This entry concerns a single T cell receptor (beta chain). Its antigen is still unknown. MiXCR was run by TCRdb on the reads, yielding one entry per CDR3 protein. The sample includes 900,000 to 950,000 distinct CDR3 sequences, around 32% seen only once; the top ten take roughly 13%. These data originate in a study of T cell repertoires in cytomegalovirus infection. Study information: An indication of both CMV infection and matching HLA type came from public TCR beta signatures.

Study findings and constraints: Adding up the frequency of public TCR beta families identified people who carried CMV plus the relevant HLA. The ex vivo response showed dominance by HLA-C-restricted CMV-specific TCR beta clonotypes.

V lost 2 bases, J lost 6 bases, and 15 bases lay in between. The CDR3 runs to 15 residues. Germline values: CDR1 SGHDT, CDR2 YYEEEE. The rearrangement links TRBV5-6 to TRBJ1-3; TRBD1 is a possible D gene (6 bases). The receptor comes from a human donor in good health (CMV status not recorded). Some clones in this sample may be carry-over from other donors' samples. This specimen was cultured CD8+ T cells from PBMCs, taken from culture after CMV antigen stimulation. CDR3 in amino acids: CASSFGGGSENTIYF. In DNA form, the CDR3 reads TGTGCCAGCAGCTTTGGGGGCGGAAGCGAAAACACCATATATTTT.